A selection of T cell receptor beta chains follows, all from one sample in a study of CD8+ T cells in alopecia areata. Using immunoSEQ multiplex PCR, the repertoire was profiled, and TCRdb retains in-frame clones only, with some absent. The sample shows 150,000 to 200,000 clones, 60% of them seen only once. This sample comprised CD4+ T cells sorted from blood, obtained at week 24, from a patient treated with tofacitinib. The receptors come from a human donor with alopecia areata. The CDR3 runs from the conserved cysteine through the conserved F or W. A D gene is named only where the DNA matches it firmly. The size field is filled for only some rows; it gives once, few, many or a size class.

D gene: -; clone size: few; J gene: TRBJ2-7; V gene: TRBV28; CDR3 length: 13; CDR3 protein: CASSLTGRYEQYF; CDR3 DNA: TGTGCCAGCAGTTTGACGGGACGCTACGAGCAGTACTTC
D gene: TRBD1; clone size: many; J gene: TRBJ1-2; V gene: TRBV5-1; CDR3 length: 14; CDR3 protein: CASSLDTGGGGYTF; CDR3 DNA: TGCGCCAGCAGCCTAGACACAGGGGGCGGTGGCTACACCTTC
D gene: TRBD1; clone size: -; J gene: TRBJ1-2; V gene: TRBV14; CDR3 length: 14; CDR3 protein: CASSLGQGPYGYTF; CDR3 DNA: TGTGCCAGCAGCCTGGGACAGGGACCCTATGGCTACACCTTC
D gene: TRBD1; clone size: -; J gene: TRBJ2-7; V gene: TRBV5-1; CDR3 length: 14; CDR3 protein: CASSSGTGDYEQYF; CDR3 DNA: TGCGCCAGCAGCAGCGGGACAGGGGACTACGAGCAGTACTTC
D gene: -; clone size: few; J gene: TRBJ1-2; V gene: TRBV29-1; CDR3 length: 11; CDR3 protein: CSVEWGDGYTF; CDR3 DNA: TGCAGCGTTGAATGGGGGGATGGCTACACCTTC
D gene: -; clone size: -; J gene: TRBJ2-5; V gene: TRBV4-3; CDR3 length: 13; CDR3 protein: CASSRGRQETQYF; CDR3 DNA: TGCGCCAGCAGCCGGGGCAGACAAGAGACCCAGTACTTC
D gene: -; clone size: once; J gene: TRBJ2-3; V gene: TRBV5-1; CDR3 length: 15; CDR3 protein: CASSLNGGPTDTQYF; CDR3 DNA: TGCGCCAGCAGCTTAAACGGGGGCCCCACAGATACGCAGTATTTT
D gene: -; clone size: -; J gene: TRBJ1-5; V gene: TRBV30; CDR3 length: 14; CDR3 protein: CAWSVGGGQQPQHF; CDR3 DNA: TGTGCCTGGAGTGTAGGTGGGGGGCAACAGCCCCAGCATTTT
D gene: TRBD1; clone size: -; J gene: TRBJ2-1; V gene: TRBV10-3; CDR3 length: 13; CDR3 protein: CAIRRDSLNEQFF; CDR3 DNA: TGTGCCATCAGACGGGACAGCCTCAATGAGCAGTTCTTC
D gene: -; clone size: -; J gene: TRBJ2-3; V gene: TRBV30; CDR3 length: 12; CDR3 protein: CAWRQASDTQYF; CDR3 DNA: TGTGCCTGGAGACAAGCATCAGATACGCAGTATTTT
D gene: -; clone size: -; J gene: TRBJ2-5; V gene: TRBV5-1; CDR3 length: 16; CDR3 protein: CASSLAPVGATETQYF; CDR3 DNA: TGCGCCAGCAGCTTAGCCCCGGTGGGTGCGACGGAGACCCAGTACTTC
D gene: -; clone size: -; J gene: TRBJ2-2; V gene: TRBV29-1; CDR3 length: 12; CDR3 protein: CSVLENPGELFF; CDR3 DNA: TGCAGCGTTCTGGAGAACCCCGGGGAGCTGTTTTTT
D gene: TRBD1; clone size: -; J gene: TRBJ1-2; V gene: TRBV10-3; CDR3 length: 14; CDR3 protein: CAIRGTGTIYGYTF; CDR3 DNA: TGTGCCATCAGGGGGACAGGCACCATCTATGGCTACACCTTC
D gene: -; clone size: -; J gene: TRBJ1-1; V gene: TRBV5-4; CDR3 length: 16; CDR3 protein: CASHLRTARMLTEAFF; CDR3 DNA: TGTGCCAGCCACCTTCGTACAGCTAGGATGCTCACTGAAGCTTTCTTT
D gene: -; clone size: -; J gene: TRBJ1-4; V gene: TRBV6-6; CDR3 length: 13; CDR3 protein: CAISEGTNEKLFF; CDR3 DNA: TGTGCCATCAGTGAGGGGACTAATGAAAAACTGTTTTTT
D gene: TRBD1; clone size: -; J gene: TRBJ2-7; V gene: TRBV5-1; CDR3 length: 14; CDR3 protein: CASSHGTGAFEQYF; CDR3 DNA: TGCGCCAGCAGCCACGGGACAGGCGCTTTCGAGCAGTACTTC
D gene: -; clone size: -; J gene: TRBJ2-7; V gene: TRBV30; CDR3 length: 12; CDR3 protein: CAWSNLPYEQYF; CDR3 DNA: TGTGCCTGGAGTAACCTACCCTACGAGCAGTACTTC
D gene: -; clone size: -; J gene: TRBJ2-7; V gene: TRBV27; CDR3 length: 12; CDR3 protein: CASIYGPYEQYF; CDR3 DNA: TGTGCCAGCATTTACGGGCCCTACGAGCAGTACTTC
D gene: -; clone size: many; J gene: TRBJ2-1; V gene: TRBV11-3; CDR3 length: 16; CDR3 protein: CASSRPRGPHYNEQFF; CDR3 DNA: TGTGCCAGCAGCAGACCCCGGGGGCCCCACTACAATGAGCAGTTCTTC
D gene: -; clone size: -; J gene: TRBJ2-1; V gene: TRBV30; CDR3 length: 12; CDR3 protein: CAWSVSSNEQFF; CDR3 DNA: TGTGCCTGGAGTGTCTCAAGCAATGAGCAGTTCTTC
D gene: TRBD1; clone size: -; J gene: TRBJ2-3; V gene: TRBV5-1; CDR3 length: 14; CDR3 protein: CASSSDRGTDTQYF; CDR3 DNA: TGCGCCAGCAGCTCTGACAGGGGCACAGATACGCAGTATTTT
D gene: -; clone size: -; J gene: TRBJ2-7; V gene: TRBV21-1; CDR3 length: 15; CDR3 protein: CASSKEGESSYEQYF; CDR3 DNA: TGTGCCAGCAGCAAAGAGGGCGAGAGCTCCTACGAGCAGTACTTC
D gene: TRBD2; clone size: -; J gene: TRBJ2-5; V gene: TRBV15; CDR3 length: 14; CDR3 protein: CATSGARGQETQYF; CDR3 DNA: TGTGCCACTAGCGGGGCCAGAGGACAAGAGACCCAGTACTTC